This is a list of T cell receptor beta chains from one sample in a study of cytomegalovirus exposure and HLA in healthy donors. The data were produced by immunoSEQ multiplex PCR, yet TCRdb's version contains in-frame clones alone and is incomplete. The sample includes over 100,000 clones, about three quarters of them seen just once. Sequenced: PBMCs. The receptor source for this set is a female donor in good health and CMV-seronegative. CDR3s include the opening cysteine and the closing phenylalanine or tryptophan. Fields, in order: clone size, D gene, V gene, J gene, CDR3 protein, CDR3 DNA. D genes are given only for firm matches. Clone size appears in some rows only: once, few, many, or a class for an expanded clone.

>NA|TRBD1|TRBV5-1|TRBJ1-2
CASSLGDSGGYGYTF
TGCGCCAGCAGCTTAGGGGACAGTGGGGGATATGGCTACACCTTC
>NA|NA|TRBV11-2|TRBJ2-7
CASSLTRGDPYEQYF
TGTGCCAGCAGCTTGACCAGGGGGGACCCCTACGAGCAGTACTTC
>NA|TRBD2|TRBV7-9|TRBJ2-7
CASSVEGLVVYEQYF
TGTGCCAGCAGTGTGGAGGGACTAGTCGTATACGAGCAGTACTTC
>NA|NA|TRBV5-1|TRBJ2-2
CASSLQGPGTGELFF
TGCGCCAGCAGCCTACAGGGTCCGGGGACCGGGGAGCTGTTTTTT
>NA|NA|TRBV15|TRBJ1-2
CATSRVRGGGYTF
TGTGCCACCAGCAGAGTCAGGGGTGGTGGCTACACCTTC
>NA|NA|TRBV7-8|TRBJ2-3
CASSLGRGTDTQYF
TGTGCCAGCAGCTTAGGCCGGGGCACAGATACGCAGTATTTT
>NA|NA|TRBV7-9|TRBJ1-2
CSSSLRTQGLANYGYTF
TGTTCCAGCAGCTTAAGGACCCAGGGATTGGCTAACTATGGCTACACCTTC
>NA|TRBD2|TRBV27|TRBJ2-7
CASSLSGGSYEQYF
TGTGCCAGCAGCCTTAGCGGGGGTTCCTACGAGCAGTACTTC
>NA|NA|TRBV10-3|TRBJ2-7
CAISQDARAGEQYF
TGTGCCATCAGCCAAGACGCCCGAGCGGGCGAGCAGTACTTC
>NA|TRBD2|TRBV7-2|TRBJ2-5
CASRDRGLAGLAQYF
TGTGCCAGCAGGGATAGAGGGCTAGCGGGGTTAGCCCAGTACTTC
>NA|TRBD2|TRBV7-2|TRBJ2-3
CASSLASSGGSTDTQYF
TGTGCCAGCAGCTTAGCGTCTAGCGGGGGGAGCACAGATACGCAGTATTTT
>NA|TRBD1|TRBV2|TRBJ1-1
CASSDNRGVEAFF
TGTGCCAGCAGTGATAACAGGGGTGTTGAAGCTTTCTTT
>few|NA|TRBV30|TRBJ1-1
CAWMSERWTEAFF
TGTGCCTGGATGAGTGAGAGGTGGACTGAAGCTTTCTTT
>NA|TRBD2|TRBV6-5|TRBJ2-1
CASSYSGGALDEQFF
TGTGCCAGCAGTTATTCCGGGGGGGCCCTCGATGAGCAGTTCTTC
>few|TRBD2|TRBV10-3|TRBJ2-7
CASEVGGGANEQYF
TGTGCCAGCGAGGTAGGCGGGGGGGCGAACGAGCAGTACTTC
>NA|NA|TRBV7-9|TRBJ2-5
CAVQKETQYF
TGTGCCGTACAAAAAGAGACCCAGTACTTC
>few|NA|TRBV5-1|TRBJ2-7
CASSLGGDGTYEQYF
TGCGCCAGCAGCTTGGGAGGCGACGGAACCTACGAGCAGTACTTC
>NA|TRBD2|TRBV6-4|TRBJ2-3
CASSAGAGGTTDTQYF
TGTGCCAGCAGTGCAGGAGCGGGGGGCACCACAGATACGCAGTATTTT
>NA|TRBD2|TRBV5-6|TRBJ2-2
CASSFQRGAITGELFF
TGTGCCAGCAGCTTTCAGCGGGGGGCCATCACCGGGGAGCTGTTTTTT
>NA|NA|TRBV6-6|TRBJ2-5
CASSLQGRETQYF
TGTGCCAGCAGTTTACAGGGGAGGGAGACCCAGTACTTC
>few|TRBD1|TRBV27|TRBJ1-3
CASRSRGQGGENTIYF
TGTGCCAGCAGGAGCAGGGGGCAGGGTGGTGAAAACACCATATATTTT
>NA|TRBD1|TRBV5-4|TRBJ1-2
CASSLAADRENGYTF
TGTGCCAGCAGCTTGGCCGCGGACAGGGAGAATGGCTACACCTTC
>NA|TRBD2|TRBV9|TRBJ2-2
CASSGLAGTGELFF
TGTGCCAGCAGCGGACTAGCGGGCACCGGGGAGCTGTTTTTT
>NA|TRBD2|TRBV5-1|TRBJ2-3
CASRVSGGADTQYF
TGCGCCAGCAGAGTTAGCGGGGGGGCAGATACGCAGTATTTT
>NA|NA|TRBV4-1|TRBJ2-7
CASSPVIGAAYEQYF
TGCGCCAGCAGCCCCGTCATAGGGGCAGCCTACGAGCAGTACTTC
>NA|NA|TRBV5-1|TRBJ2-2
CASSLGSRGANTGELFF
TGCGCCAGCAGCTTGGGGTCAAGAGGAGCGAACACCGGGGAGCTGTTTTTT
>few|TRBD1|TRBV6-5|TRBJ1-1
CASFTTGEITEAFF
TGTGCCAGTTTTACAACAGGGGAGATCACTGAAGCTTTCTTT
>NA|TRBD2|TRBV4-2|TRBJ2-1
CASSQGLAGDFNEQFF
TGTGCCAGCAGCCAGGGACTAGCGGGGGATTTCAATGAGCAGTTCTTC